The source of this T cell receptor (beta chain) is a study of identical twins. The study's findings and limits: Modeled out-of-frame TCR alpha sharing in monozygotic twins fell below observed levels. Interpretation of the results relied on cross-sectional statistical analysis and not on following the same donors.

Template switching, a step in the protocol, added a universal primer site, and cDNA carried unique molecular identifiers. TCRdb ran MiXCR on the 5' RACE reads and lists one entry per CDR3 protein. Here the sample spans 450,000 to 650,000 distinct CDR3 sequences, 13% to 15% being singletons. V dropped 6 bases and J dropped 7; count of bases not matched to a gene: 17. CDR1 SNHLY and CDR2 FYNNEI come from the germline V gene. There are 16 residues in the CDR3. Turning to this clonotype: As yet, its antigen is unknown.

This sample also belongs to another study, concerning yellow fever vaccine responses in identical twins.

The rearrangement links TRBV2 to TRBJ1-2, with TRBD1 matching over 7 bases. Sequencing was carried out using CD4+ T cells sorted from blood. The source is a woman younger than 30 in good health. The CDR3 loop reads CASSRQGVMRDLGYTF. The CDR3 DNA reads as TGTGCCAGCAGCCGACAGGGAGTTATGAGAGACCTTGGCTACACCTTC.